What follows is one TCR beta chain and its context. Starting 14 to 28 days after autologous transplant, ipilimumab 1 mg/kg was given. These data come from a study of ipilimumab plus nivolumab after autologous stem cell transplantation. The CDR3 runs 15 residues. V shed 8 bases and J 3 bases; nucleotides not matched to a gene: 6. Per germline, CDR1 SNHLY and CDR2 FYNNEI. Here immunoSEQ multiplex PCR was the method, and the copy in TCRdb shows in-frame clones only, minus some. The top ten hold approximately 15% of the sample, which has 4,800 or so clones, about 80% seen once. Sequencing used PBMCs, obtained in a trial of ipilimumab plus nivolumab as post-transplant consolidation. V gene TRBV2 combines with J gene TRBJ2-1, with 11 nucleotides matching TRBD2. This TCR derives from a male donor with multiple myeloma. The DNA of the CDR3 is TGTGCCAGCCGCGGACTAGCGGGCAACTACAATGAGCAGTTCTTC. Its translation: CASRGLAGNYNEQFF.